This T cell receptor (beta chain) was documented in a study of blood T cell repertoires in COVID-19. Study context: There were acute and convalescent COVID-19 samples, and they came from the United States, Italy and Spain. From T cells, B-cell-depleted T cells, or PBMCs came the material, which was cDNA or gDNA.

Original processing methods: Reference gene primer amplification in the assay estimated nucleated cell counts. TCRdb's table, derived via immunoSEQ multiplex PCR, lists solely in-frame clones and lacks some. V and J calls and clone size follow that table, whereas D and trimming were derived from the DNA. Of around 150,000 clones listed, roughly 90% are singletons. Germline V gives CDR1 SGHDT, CDR2 YYEEEE. V shed 3 bases, J shed 4 bases, and the junction held 2 bases outside the gene matches. There are 13 residues in the CDR3. The source is a man aged 55 to 70 with acute or convalescent COVID-19. Material for sequencing was peripheral blood. J is TRBJ2-7 and V is TRBV5-6; TRBD1 aligns across 9 bases. CDR3 loop: CASSYGTGYEQYF. The CDR3 DNA is TGTGCCAGCAGCTACGGGACAGGGTACGAGCAGTACTTC. Combining the CDR3 with reference TRBV5-6 and TRBJ2-7 gives the whole variable domain DAGVTQSPTHLIKTRGQQVTLRCSPKSGHDTVSWYQQALGQGPQFIFQYYEEEERQRGNFPDRFSGHQFPNYSSELNVNALLLGDSALYLCASSYGTGYEQYFGPGTRLTVT.